Presented here are 23 T cell receptor beta chains from one specimen sequenced in a study of blood T cell repertoires in COVID-19. Assay: immunoSEQ multiplex PCR; the TCRdb copy retains only in-frame clones and omits some. Of about 160,000 clones detected, around 84% appear once; the ten largest clones hold 6%. Source material: PBMCs or T cells enriched from blood (not recorded which). The receptors were gathered from a man aged 35 to 55 who had recovered from COVID-19.

The chain carries TRBV29-1 and TRBJ1-1; 8 nucleotides agree with TRBD1. Germline CDR1 SQVTM, CDR2 ANQGSEA. This CDR3 spans 13 amino acids. Trimming removed 5 bases from V and 4 bases from J; junction bases left unmatched: 6. The CDR3 is CSVLGQAGTEAFF. CDR3 nucleotides: TGCAGCGTTCTGGGACAGGCGGGCACTGAAGCTTTCTTT.

A few counts support this clone. This chain joins TRBV5-6 and TRBJ2-2; no clear D gene. In germline, CDR1 is SGHDT, CDR2 YYEEEE. The CDR3 has 13 residues. V dropped 0 bases and J dropped 6 bases, with 6 bases sitting between them. DNA for the CDR3: TGTGCCAGCAGCTTGGGGCCCGCCGGGGAGCTGTTTTTT. It translates to CASSLGPAGELFF.

The rearrangement joins TRBV2 to TRBJ2-7; D is unresolved. The CDR3 runs to 13 residues. Germline loops: CDR1 SNHLY, CDR2 FYNNEI. V lost 8 bases and J 0 bases, leaving 11 bases between the germline ends. CDR3 loop: CASQSFNSYEQYV. DNA for the CDR3: TGTGCCAGCCAGTCTTTTAACTCCTACGAGCAGTACGTC.

This clone was observed a few times. The chain couples TRBV30 to TRBJ1-1; no clear D. Germline assignment: CDR1 GTSNPN and CDR2 SVGIG (reference sequence). The CDR3 loop spans 12 amino acids. The germline V and J ends were trimmed by 2 bases and 4 bases, with 8 bases remaining between them. CDR3 loop: CAWSSGRTEAFF. Written as DNA, the CDR3 is TGTGCCTGGAGTTCAGGCCGCACTGAAGCTTTCTTT.

This clone was counted between two and nine times. V and J are TRBV3-1 (or the pseudogene TRBV3-2) and TRBJ2-1; 7 bases line up with TRBD2. The junction had 4 bases not matched to a gene; V was cut back by 1 base and J by 1 base. Germline loops: CDR1 LGHDT, CDR2 YNNKEL (reference sequence). The CDR3 totals 16 residues. In nucleotides, the CDR3 is TGTGCCAGCAGCCAAGGGTCTAGCGGATCCTACAATGAGCAGTTCTTC. Its translation is CASSQGSSGSYNEQFF.

The genes are TRBV19 and TRBJ1-2; D gene ambiguous. CDR1 and CDR2 from the germline V gene are LNHDA and SQIVND (reference sequence). This CDR3 has 12 residues. V was shortened by 6 bases and J by 5 bases, with 10 bases between the two germline ends. The CDR3: CASRADLYGYTF. CDR3 bases: TGTGCCAGTAGGGCCGACTTATATGGCTACACCTTC.

The chain combines TRBV28 with TRBJ2-5; 8 bases align to TRBD1. CDR3 length: 16 amino acids. After removal of 3 bases from V and 4 bases from J, the junction contained 10 bases not matched to a gene. Germline loops: CDR1 MDHEN, CDR2 SYDVKM. The CDR3 is CASSFRKWTGPETQYF. CDR3 sequence (DNA): TGTGCCAGCAGTTTCCGGAAATGGACAGGGCCAGAGACCCAGTACTTC.

J is TRBJ1-2 and V is TRBV28, with D unresolved. CDR1 and CDR2 from the germline V gene are MDHEN and SYDVKM. The CDR3 is 11 amino acids. V was pared by 6 bases and J by 7 bases, with 9 bases between. Written as DNA, the CDR3 is TGTGCCAGCAGCGATCAACTTGGCTACACCTTC. Protein product: CASSDQLGYTF.

The rearrangement links TRBV2 to TRBJ1-2; 9 positions agree with TRBD1. CDR1 is SNHLY, CDR2 FYNNEI, per germline. The CDR3 length is 19 residues. The J segment lost 8 bases and the V segment lost 3 bases, leaving 22 bases of the junction unmatched. CDR3 protein: CASSDRNFAGRQGGSGYTF. The CDR3 coding sequence is TGTGCCAGCAGTGACCGAAATTTCGCCGGCCGACAGGGGGGAAGCGGCTACACCTTC. The complete variable domain, with remaining parts taken from reference TRBV2 and TRBJ1-2, reads EPEVTQTPSHQVTQMGQEVILRCVPISNHLYFYWYRQILGQKVEFLVSFYNNEISEKSEIFDDQFSVERPDGSNFTLKIRSTKLEDSAMYFCASSDRNFAGRQGGSGYTFGSGTRLTVV.

The V gene is TRBV7-3, the J gene TRBJ1-2; 10 bases align to TRBD1. The J segment lost 7 bases and the V segment lost 5 bases, leaving 7 bases of the junction unmatched. CDR1 and CDR2 (germline): SGHTA, FQGTGA. This CDR3 is built from 14 residues. The CDR3 loop reads CASSPTGGKGGYTF. DNA of the CDR3: TGTGCCAGCAGCCCGACAGGGGGCAAGGGTGGCTACACCTTC.

The V and J genes are TRBV24-1 and TRBJ1-2; D gene uncertain. Trimming took off 3 bases at V and 0 bases at J, with 16 bases between the two ends. The germline V gene has CDR1 KGHDR and CDR2 SFDVKD. The CDR3 runs to 17 residues. The CDR3 loop reads CATSDPREGLANYGYTF. The DNA of the CDR3 is TGTGCCACCAGTGATCCCCGGGAGGGCCTAGCTAACTATGGCTACACCTTC.

The CDR3 protein is CASSSRQVSSPGANVLTF. As DNA, the CDR3 is TGTGCCAGCAGCTCACGACAGGTATCCAGTCCTGGGGCCAACGTCCTGACTTTC. This chain connects TRBV7-8 to TRBJ2-6, with a possible D match to TRBD1 (6 bases). Germline V gene lookup returns CDR1 SGHVS and CDR2 FQNEAQ. The CDR3 loop spans 18 amino acids. V gave up 4 bases and J gave up 2 bases, with 18 bases separating them.

V is TRBV30 and J is TRBJ2-3; tentatively, D is TRBD1 (5 bases). This CDR3 spans 15 amino acids. Germline values: CDR1 GTSNPN, CDR2 SVGIG (reference sequence). Trimming took 4 bases from V and 4 from J, leaving 18 bases between them. CDR3 residues: CAWTGHLRGPDTQYF. The CDR3 DNA follows: TGTGCCTGGACCGGGCACCTTAGGGGCCCAGATACGCAGTATTTT.

This rearrangement joins TRBV25-1 to TRBJ2-1, with TRBD1 matching over 9 bases. Germline V gene lookup returns CDR1 MGHDK and CDR2 SYGVNS. V gave up 4 bases and J gave up 9 bases; unmatched junction bases: 10. The CDR3 totals 15 residues. In nucleotides, the CDR3 is TGTGCCAGCAGTGCCCCCGGGACAGGGTTTGGTGAGCAGTTCTTC. It encodes CASSAPGTGFGEQFF.

The chain recombines TRBV2 with TRBJ2-5; 10 bases align to TRBD2. This CDR3 has 14 amino acids. V gave up 8 bases and J gave up 5 bases; unmatched junction bases: 8. Germline V gene sequence: CDR1 SNHLY, CDR2 FYNNEI. As DNA, the CDR3 is TGTGCCAGCTGTCCTAGCGGGGGCTGGGAGACCCAGTACTTC. Its protein product is CASCPSGGWETQYF. Together with reference TRBV2 and TRBJ2-5, the CDR3 gives the full variable domain: EPEVTQTPSHQVTQMGQEVILRCVPISNHLYFYWYRQILGQKVEFLVSFYNNEISEKSEIFDDQFSVERPDGSNFTLKIRSTKLEDSAMYFCASCPSGGWETQYFGPGTRLLVL.

The rearrangement joins TRBV7-9 to TRBJ2-1; D gene uncertain. The V end was cut by 3 bases, the J end by 7 bases, with 7 bases between. The CDR3 loop spans 12 amino acids. Per germline, CDR1 SEHNR and CDR2 FQNEAQ (reference sequence). The chain's CDR3 is CASSFPGNEQFF. The DNA of the CDR3 is TGTGCCAGCAGCTTCCCCGGTAATGAGCAGTTCTTC. Together with reference TRBV7-9 and TRBJ2-1, the CDR3 gives the full variable domain: DTGVSQNPRHKITKRGQNVTFRCDPISEHNRLYWYRQTLGQGPEFLTYFQNEAQLEKSRLLSDRFSAERPKGSFSTLEIQRTEQGDSAMYLCASSFPGNEQFFGPGTRLTVL.

V is TRBV6-5 and J is TRBJ2-4; 10 bases map to TRBD2. V was clipped by 7 bases and J by 3 bases; unmatched bases: 6. Germline values: CDR1 MNHEY, CDR2 SVGAGI. This CDR3 comprises 15 residues. The chain's CDR3 is CASKSGGADKNIQYF. CDR3 nucleotide sequence: TGTGCCAGCAAAAGCGGGGGGGCCGACAAAAACATTCAGTACTTC.

The rearrangement joins TRBV6-5 to TRBJ1-4; maybe TRBD1 (5 bases). Trimming pared 8 bases from V and 6 bases from J, leaving 13 bases between. Germline V gene lookup returns CDR1 MNHEY and CDR2 SVGAGI. The CDR3 consists of 13 residues. This chain's CDR3 is CASLAPGDEKLFF. CDR3 in DNA: TGTGCCAGCTTAGCCCCGGGGGATGAAAAACTGTTTTTT.

The chain is built from TRBV7-8 and TRBJ2-3, with 9 nucleotides matching TRBD2. Germline lookup yields CDR1 SGHVS and CDR2 FQNEAQ. After removal of 4 bases from V and 2 bases from J, the junction contained 10 bases not matched to a gene. CDR3 length: 17 residues. CDR3 loop: CASSSKLAGRTTDTQYF. In nucleotides, the CDR3 is TGTGCCAGCAGCTCGAAGCTAGCGGGGAGAACCACAGATACGCAGTATTTT.

This clone has only one observation. The chain recombines TRBV7-8 with TRBJ1-1; 7 bases match TRBD1. Trimming at V came to 5 bases and at J to 4 bases, leaving 4 bases not matched to a gene. The CDR3 spans 13 residues. Germline CDR1 reads SGHVS; CDR2 reads FQNEAQ. CDR3 region: CASSPTGVTEAFF. The CDR3 bases are TGTGCCAGCAGCCCAACAGGGGTCACTGAAGCTTTCTTT.

This clone came up many times. This chain joins TRBV12-3 or TRBV12-4 and TRBJ2-2, with 9 positions matching TRBD1. V was pared by 6 bases and J by 6 bases, with 2 bases of the junction left unmatched. The CDR3 is made up of 13 amino acids. CDR3 bases: TGTGCCAGCAGAGACAGGGGGTCCGGGGAGCTGTTTTTT. This sequence encodes CASRDRGSGELFF.

The chain uses TRBV6-5 and TRBJ1-1, with D tentatively TRBD1 (6 bases). Germline V gives CDR1 MNHEY, CDR2 SVGAGI. Trimming took 5 bases from V and 3 from J, leaving 10 bases between them. This CDR3 has 13 amino acids. This CDR3 reads CASSPQGYTEAFF. CDR3 nucleotides: TGTGCCAGCAGTCCGCAGGGGTACACTGAAGCTTTCTTT.

For the CDR3, the DNA is TGTGCCAGCAGCCTACAGCAGTCCTACACTGAAGCTTTCTTT. It translates to CASSLQQSYTEAFF. V usage is TRBV3-1 (or the pseudogene TRBV3-2) and J usage is TRBJ1-1; D is unresolved. This CDR3 has 14 residues. With 4 bases removed from V and 3 bases from J, the gap between germline ends came to 12 bases. Germline V gene lookup returns CDR1 LGHDT and CDR2 YNNKEL (reference sequence).